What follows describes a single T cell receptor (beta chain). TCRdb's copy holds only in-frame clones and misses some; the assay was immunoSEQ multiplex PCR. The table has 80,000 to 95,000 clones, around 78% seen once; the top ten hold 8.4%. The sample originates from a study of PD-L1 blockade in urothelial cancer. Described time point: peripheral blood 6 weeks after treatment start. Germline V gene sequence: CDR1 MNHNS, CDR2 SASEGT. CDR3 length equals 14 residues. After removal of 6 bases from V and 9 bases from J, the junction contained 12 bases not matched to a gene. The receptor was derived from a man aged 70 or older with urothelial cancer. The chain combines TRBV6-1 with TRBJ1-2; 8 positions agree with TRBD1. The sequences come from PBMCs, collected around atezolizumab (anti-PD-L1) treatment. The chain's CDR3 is CASRTGTGKERYTF. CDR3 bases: TGTGCCAGCAGGACCGGGACAGGAAAAGAGCGCTACACCTTC.